The source of this TCR beta chain is a study of blood T cell repertoires in COVID-19. Per the original methods: Nucleated cell counts were estimated from reference gene primer amplification. The data were produced by immunoSEQ multiplex PCR, yet TCRdb's version contains in-frame clones alone and is incomplete. V and J calls plus clone size are reproduced from that table; the DNA served to infer D and trimming. The sample shows roughly 100,000 clones, roughly 84% of them seen only once. V lost 4 bases, J lost 2 bases, and 5 bases stayed unmatched. Germline CDR1 reads SGHTA; CDR2 reads FQGNSA. CDR3 length: 14 amino acids.

This TCR came from a human donor in a cohort sampled during active or convalescent COVID-19. Sequencing used peripheral blood. The V gene is TRBV7-2, the J gene TRBJ2-7, with 7 nucleotides matching TRBD1. The CDR3 DNA sequence: TGTGCCAGCAGCTACCGGACAGGCCCCTACGAGCAGTACTTC. It specifies CASSYRTGPYEQYF.